A selection of T cell receptor beta chains follows, all from one sample in a study of blood T cells in healthy people across ages. Each CDR3 protein gets one entry after TCRdb re-called the 5' RACE reads with MiXCR. Altogether approximately 790,000 distinct CDR3 sequences are present, 62% being singletons, with the ten largest covering roughly a quarter. What was sequenced was blood. The receptor set was obtained from a man in his thirties or forties in good health. Each CDR3 is given with its conserved first and last residue. D genes are given only for firm matches. Clone size is not always given. Where it is, it says once, few, many or a class for expanded clones.

D,J,size,V,DNA,CDR3
.,TRBJ2-1,.,TRBV5-4,TGTGCCAGCAGCTTGAAACTAAACAATGAGCAGTTCTTC,CASSLKLNNEQFF
TRBD2,TRBJ2-3,.,TRBV7-2,TGTGCCAGCAGCAAGTCGAGCGGGGGGCGCACAGATACGCAGTATTTT,CASSKSSGGRTDTQYF
.,TRBJ2-5,.,TRBV20-1,TGCAGTGTTAGAGCCTCCGGACCAAGGGAGACCCAGTACTTC,CSVRASGPRETQYF
TRBD2,TRBJ2-3,.,TRBV6-5,TGTGCCAGCAGTTACTCGAGTAGGGCTAGCGGGGGGACCACAGATACGCAGTATTTT,CASSYSSRASGGTTDTQYF
.,TRBJ2-1,few,TRBV20-1,TGCAGTGCTAGGGCAGCGGTTGGGTTTAATGAGCAGTTCTTC,CSARAAVGFNEQFF
.,TRBJ2-7,.,TRBV20-1,TGCAGTGCTAGAGTGAAGGTAACAGACATGAGAATACGGGAGCAGTACTTC,CSARVKVTDMRIREQYF
.,TRBJ1-5,.,TRBV28,TGTGCCAGCAGACCAGACTATCAGCCCCAGCATTTT,CASRPDYQPQHF
.,TRBJ2-7,.,TRBV29-1,TGCAGCGTTGGACAGGGAGGGTCTTACGAGCAGTACTTC,CSVGQGGSYEQYF
TRBD2,TRBJ2-3,.,TRBV6-5,TGTGCCAGCAGTTACTCGAAGGTAGCGGGGGGAATCACAGATACGCAGTATTTT,CASSYSKVAGGITDTQYF
.,TRBJ1-1,.,TRBV29-1,TGCAGCGTTGAGAGGGTTGGGGACACTGAAGCTTTCTTT,CSVERVGDTEAFF
.,TRBJ2-7,.,TRBV20-1,TGCAGTGCTGTCCCCTTGGAGGGTGGTACCTACGAGCAGTACTTC,CSAVPLEGGTYEQYF
.,TRBJ2-5,.,TRBV7-2,TGTGCCAGCAGCTTAGTTAGGGGGTCAGAGACCCAGTACTTC,CASSLVRGSETQYF
TRBD1,TRBJ2-7,few,TRBV7-2,TGTGCCAGCAGCCTTGGACAGGGATTCCACGAGCAGTACTTC,CASSLGQGFHEQYF
TRBD1,TRBJ2-5,.,TRBV12-3/TRBV12-4,TGTGCCAGCAGTCCGGACAGGGCAGGGACCCAGTACTTC,CASSPDRAGTQYF
.,TRBJ2-1,.,TRBV6-6,TGTGCCAGCAGTTCCGCCGGCGCCACCAATGAGCAGTTCTTC,CASSSAGATNEQFF
.,TRBJ2-5,few,TRBV10-3,TGTGCCATCAGTGAGGGCCAGGGGGAGACCCAGTACTTC,CAISEGQGETQYF